These 2 T cell receptor beta chains originate from one sample sequenced in a study of blood T cell repertoires in COVID-19. The repertoire was sequenced with immunoSEQ multiplex PCR; TCRdb's copy has only in-frame clones and lacks some. The sample includes 400,000 to 500,000 clones, 70% to 90% of them seen just once. Input material: PBMCs or T cells enriched from blood (not recorded which). The receptors here all came from a woman in her thirties or forties who had recovered from COVID-19.

Turning to this clone: Other DNA sequences within the sample encode an identical CDR3. This sequence joins TRBV24-1 and TRBJ2-2; D gene uncertain. The germline V gene encodes CDR1 KGHDR and CDR2 SFDVKD. This CDR3 comprises 13 residues. V shed 9 bases and J shed 0 bases, with 7 bases lying between them. As DNA, the CDR3 is TGTGCCACCGGTACGGCGAACACCGGGGAGCTGTTTTTT. Protein sequence: CATGTANTGELFF.

The V call is TRBV11-2, the J call TRBJ2-3; 7 bases fit TRBD1. Germline CDR1 reads SGHAT; CDR2 reads FQNNGV. The CDR3 runs to 15 residues. Trimming removed 4 bases from V and 2 bases from J; junction bases left unmatched: 6. CDR3 sequence: CASSSRDSDTDTQYF. CDR3 DNA: TGTGCCAGCAGCTCCCGGGACAGCGACACAGATACGCAGTATTTT.